The rows below give T cell receptor beta chains drawn from one sample of a study of blood T cell repertoires in COVID-19. Sequencing was performed with immunoSEQ multiplex PCR; in TCRdb, only in-frame clones are kept and a portion is missing. The sample has roughly 59,000 clones; about 83% are singletons. The sequenced sample consisted of peripheral blood. The source of these receptors is a woman older than 75 with acute or convalescent COVID-19. Both conserved end residues are trimmed from each CDR3.

TRBJ1-3	TRBV30	AWTGGPNSGNTIY
TRBJ2-5	TRBV20-1	SASYVRGRAQY
TRBJ2-6	TRBV7-8	ASSVGGSGANVLT
TRBJ2-5	TRBV5-1	ASSPGQGGETQY
TRBJ2-7	TRBV5-1	ASSFQRESYEQY
TRBJ2-1	TRBV14	ASSSQGGVIEQF
TRBJ2-5	TRBV3-1/TRBV3-2	ASSQDRGQLPETQY
TRBJ2-5	TRBV7-2	ASSRGLPETQY
TRBJ2-5	TRBV7-3	ASSLITSGGARETQY
TRBJ1-2	TRBV29-1	SGGGNYGYT
TRBJ2-7	TRBV29-1	SVEDRGAYEQY
TRBJ2-1	TRBV19	ASSPPEGVDEQF
TRBJ2-1	TRBV4-2	ASSREVTGGNSEQF